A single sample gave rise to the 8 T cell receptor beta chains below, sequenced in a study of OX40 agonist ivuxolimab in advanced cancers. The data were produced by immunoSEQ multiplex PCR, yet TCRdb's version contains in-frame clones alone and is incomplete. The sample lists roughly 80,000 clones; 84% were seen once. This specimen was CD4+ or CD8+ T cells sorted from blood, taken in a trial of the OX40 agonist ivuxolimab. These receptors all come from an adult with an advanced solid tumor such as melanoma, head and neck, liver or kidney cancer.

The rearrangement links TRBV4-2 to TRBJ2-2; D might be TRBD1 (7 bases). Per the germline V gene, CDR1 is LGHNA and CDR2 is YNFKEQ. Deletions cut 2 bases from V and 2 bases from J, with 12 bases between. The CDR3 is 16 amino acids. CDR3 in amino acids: CASSQRGDRNTGELFF. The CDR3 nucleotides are TGTGCCAGCAGCCAAAGGGGGGACAGAAACACCGGGGAGCTGTTTTTT.

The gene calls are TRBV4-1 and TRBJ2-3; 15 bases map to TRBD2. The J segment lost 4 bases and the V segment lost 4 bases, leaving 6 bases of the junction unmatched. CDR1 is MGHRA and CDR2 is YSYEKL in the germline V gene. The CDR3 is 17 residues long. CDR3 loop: CASSLLRTSGGADTQYF. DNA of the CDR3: TGCGCCAGCAGCCTACTCCGGACTAGCGGGGGGGCAGATACGCAGTATTTT.

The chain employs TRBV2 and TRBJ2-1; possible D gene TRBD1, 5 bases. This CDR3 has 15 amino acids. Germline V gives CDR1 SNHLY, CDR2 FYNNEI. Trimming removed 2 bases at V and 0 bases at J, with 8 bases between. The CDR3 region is CASSEQGSSYNEQFF. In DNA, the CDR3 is TGTGCCAGCAGTGAACAGGGTAGCTCCTACAATGAGCAGTTCTTC.

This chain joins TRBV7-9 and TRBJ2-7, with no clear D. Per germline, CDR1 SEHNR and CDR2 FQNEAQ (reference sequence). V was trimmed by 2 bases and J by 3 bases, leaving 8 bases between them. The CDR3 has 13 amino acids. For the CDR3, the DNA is TGTGCCAGCAGCTTAAGGTCAGGCTACGAGCAGTACTTC. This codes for CASSLRSGYEQYF.

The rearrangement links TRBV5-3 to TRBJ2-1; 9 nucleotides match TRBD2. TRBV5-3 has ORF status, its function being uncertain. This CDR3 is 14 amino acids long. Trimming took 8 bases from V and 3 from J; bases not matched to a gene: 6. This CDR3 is CASRREGNYNEQFF. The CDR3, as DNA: TGTGCCAGTCGGCGGGAGGGGAACTACAATGAGCAGTTCTTC.

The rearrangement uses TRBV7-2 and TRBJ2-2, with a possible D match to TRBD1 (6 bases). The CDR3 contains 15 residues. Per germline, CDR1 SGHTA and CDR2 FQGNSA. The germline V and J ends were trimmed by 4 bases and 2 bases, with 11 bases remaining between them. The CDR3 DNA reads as TGTGCCAGCAGCTACGACAGGAGAAACACCGGGGAGCTGTTTTTT. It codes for CASSYDRRNTGELFF.

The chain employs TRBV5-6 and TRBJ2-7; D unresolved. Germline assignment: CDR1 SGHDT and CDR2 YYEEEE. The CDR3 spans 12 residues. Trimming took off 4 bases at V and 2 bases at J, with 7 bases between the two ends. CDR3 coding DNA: TGTGCCAGCAGCAGCTCCGCCTACGAGCAGTACTTC. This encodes CASSSSAYEQYF.

The CDR3: CASTSSPNYEQYF. The DNA for the CDR3 is TGTGCCAGTACCAGCAGCCCGAATTACGAGCAGTACTTC. The chain uses TRBV19 and TRBJ2-7; D is unresolved. The V gene lost 7 bases and the J gene lost 4 bases, with 14 bases spanning the gap. The CDR3 is 13 amino acids. Germline values: CDR1 LNHDA, CDR2 SQIVND (reference sequence).